Shown below are 20 T cell receptor beta chains from a single sample sequenced in a study of T cell repertoires in ileal Crohn's disease. Stated time point: proximal margin of the surgical specimen (macroscopically non-inflamed). The data were produced by immunoSEQ multiplex PCR, yet TCRdb's version contains in-frame clones alone and is incomplete. The sample holds about 3,400 clones, about nine tenths seen once. The specimen was ileal tissue. Every receptor here comes from an adult with Crohn's disease.

This CDR3 is CASSLGTSGMGNTQYF. The CDR3 DNA sequence: TGTGCCAGCAGCTTAGGGACTAGCGGGATGGGGAATACGCAGTATTTT. The chain has TRBV7-2 and TRBJ2-3, with 12 bases that match TRBD2. The germline V gene has CDR1 SGHTA and CDR2 FQGNSA. V dropped 1 base and J dropped 7; count of bases not matched to a gene: 6. The CDR3 contains 16 residues.

The chain is built from TRBV27 and TRBJ1-2; TRBD1 aligns across 8 bases. The germline gives CDR1 MNHEY, CDR2 SMNVEV (reference sequence). The ends lost 6 bases at V and 0 bases at J; junction bases unmatched: 6. This CDR3 is built from 15 residues. CDR3 in amino acids: CASSYGQGANYGYTF. The DNA of the CDR3 is TGTGCCAGCAGCTACGGACAGGGCGCTAACTATGGCTACACCTTC.

The chain links TRBV12-5 to TRBJ2-7, with a possible D match to TRBD1 (5 bases). This CDR3 has 17 residues. Deletions cut 1 base from V and 4 bases from J, with 20 bases between. Germline V gene lookup returns CDR1 LGHNT and CDR2 FRNRAP. This chain's CDR3 is CASGLALVAGFRYEQYF. The CDR3 coding sequence is TGTGCTAGTGGTTTGGCCCTCGTGGCAGGGTTTCGGTACGAGCAGTACTTC. The variable domain in full, with the rest retrieved from reference TRBV12-5 and TRBJ2-7, is DARVTQTPRHKVTEMGQEVTMRCQPILGHNTVFWYRQTMMQGLELLAYFRNRAPLDDSGMPKDRFSAEMPDATLATLKIQPSEPRDSAVYFCASGLALVAGFRYEQYFGPGTRLTVT.

The rearrangement uses TRBV7-2 and TRBJ1-2; no definite D call. Trimming left V 0 bases short and J 8 bases short, with 16 bases between. The germline CDR1 and CDR2 sequences are SGHTA and FQGNSA. The CDR3 runs to 15 residues. The CDR3 reads CASSLALDYTRGYTF. The CDR3 DNA reads TGTGCCAGCAGCTTAGCGCTCGACTATACTCGGGGCTACACCTTC.

The genes are TRBV4-1 and TRBJ2-2; 9 bases match TRBD2. V shed 0 bases and J 7 bases; nucleotides not matched to a gene: 9. Germline CDR1 is MGHRA and CDR2 is YSYEKL. The CDR3 runs to 17 residues. The CDR3 DNA follows: TGCGCCAGCAGCCAAGAAGGGATAGCGGGAGAAGTCGGGGAGCTGTTTTTT. As protein: CASSQEGIAGEVGELFF.

V is TRBV2 and J is TRBJ2-7, with D perhaps being TRBD1 or TRBD2 (6 bases each). The CDR3 spans 15 residues. CDR1 and CDR2 (germline): SNHLY, FYNNEI. V lost 4 bases, J lost 3 bases, and 16 bases lay in between. The CDR3 sequence is CASSVPRGRFYEQYF. As DNA, the CDR3 is TGTGCCAGCAGTGTTCCCCGGGGGCGTTTCTACGAGCAGTACTTC.

In nucleotides, the CDR3 is TGTGCCAGCAGTGGTCAGCTAGCGGGACAAGAGACCCAGTACTTC. Amino acid sequence: CASSGQLAGQETQYF. The rearrangement links TRBV2 to TRBJ2-5; TRBD2 aligns across 9 bases. The ends lost 4 bases at V and 2 bases at J; junction bases unmatched: 5. The CDR3 is 15 residues long. CDR1 and CDR2 from the germline V gene are SNHLY and FYNNEI.

The CDR3 DNA reads as TGTGCCAGCAGCTCCGACATTGAGACCCAGTACTTC. Protein sequence: CASSSDIETQYF. The chain uses TRBV7-2 and TRBJ2-5; D is undetermined. Trimming removed 4 bases at V and 5 bases at J, with 8 bases between. The CDR3 sequence is 12 residues long. Germline CDR1 reads SGHTA; CDR2 reads FQGNSA. Full variable domain (missing parts from reference TRBV7-2 and TRBJ2-5): GAGVSQSPSNKVTEKGKDVELRCDPISGHTALYWYRQSLGQGLEFLIYFQGNSAPDKSGLPSDRFSAERTGGSVSTLTIQRTQQEDSAVYLCASSSDIETQYFGPGTRLLVL.

V gene TRBV7-3 combines with J gene TRBJ1-1, with D unresolved. The CDR3 covers 12 residues. Germline-derived CDR1 and CDR2 are SGHTA and FQGTGA. V was shortened by 6 bases and J by 8 bases, with 13 bases between the two germline ends. The CDR3 loop is CASRDPGGEAFF. In DNA, the CDR3 is TGTGCCAGCAGGGACCCGGGAGGAGAAGCTTTCTTT.

J is TRBJ2-7 and V is TRBV21-1; whether TRBD2, the table's D call, matches the DNA was not checked. TRBV21-1 is a pseudogene locus. This CDR3 spans 14 amino acids. The CDR3 sequence: CASGTGIVPYEQYF. The CDR3 nucleotides read TGTGCCAGCGGAACCGGGATCGTTCCCTACGAGCAGTACTTC.

In nucleotides, the CDR3 is TGTGCCCCCGTAGTTAAGGTAGCCCTTATGAACACTGAAGCTTTCTTT. It is translated as CAPVVKVALMNTEAFF. The chain has TRBV9 and TRBJ1-1, with D hard to call. The CDR3 has 16 residues. Per the germline V gene, CDR1 is SGDLS and CDR2 is YYNGEE. The V and J ends lost 10 bases and 0 bases respectively, with 22 bases between them.

In nucleotides, the CDR3 is TGTGCCAGCAGCTTAGCTGCGGGGACTGAAGCTTTCTTT. Its protein is CASSLAAGTEAFF. The chain is built from TRBV7-8 and TRBJ1-1; the D is unclear. In germline, CDR1 is SGHVS, CDR2 FQNEAQ. This CDR3 region has 13 residues. The germline V and J ends were trimmed by 0 bases and 5 bases, with 7 bases remaining between them.

This clone was found once. The rearrangement joins TRBV7-2 to TRBJ2-1; 8 bases map to TRBD2. The CDR3 extends over 16 amino acids. The V gene end was trimmed by 5 bases and the J gene end by 3 bases; junction bases not matched to a gene: 9. CDR1 and CDR2 (germline): SGHTA, FQGNSA. The chain's CDR3 is CASSLLVAGIYNEQFF. The CDR3 nucleotides read TGTGCCAGCAGCCTCCTAGTAGCGGGAATCTACAATGAGCAGTTCTTC.

The chain couples TRBV27 to TRBJ1-5; D call uncertain. Trimming took off 0 bases at V and 4 bases at J, with 7 bases between the two ends. This CDR3 is 14 amino acids long. Per the germline V gene, CDR1 is MNHEY and CDR2 is SMNVEV (reference sequence). The CDR3 region is CASSLSAGNQPQHF. CDR3 sequence (DNA): TGTGCCAGCAGTTTATCCGCCGGAAATCAGCCCCAGCATTTT.

The rearrangement links TRBV30 to TRBJ2-1, with D hard to call. Germline V gives CDR1 GTSNPN, CDR2 SVGIG (reference sequence). Trimming removed 8 bases from V and 7 bases from J, with 12 bases in between. The CDR3 extends over 11 amino acids. The CDR3 DNA follows: TGTGCCACCCCCCCCCGGAATGAGCAGTTCTTC. Amino acid sequence: CATPPRNEQFF. The full variable domain, rest sourced from reference TRBV30 and TRBJ2-1, is SQTIHQWPATLVQPVGSPLSLECTVEGTSNPNLYWYRQAAGRGLQLLFYSVGIGQISSEVPQNLSASRPQDRQFILSSKKLLLSDSGFYLCATPPRNEQFFGPGTRLTVL.

The chain combines TRBV30 with TRBJ1-1; perhaps TRBD1 as D (5 bases). This CDR3 has 15 residues. Trimming removed 1 base at V and 8 bases at J, with 20 bases between. CDR1 is GTSNPN and CDR2 is SVGIG in the germline V gene (reference sequence). CDR3 amino acids: CAWSGGRAVRPEAFF. In nucleotides, the CDR3 is TGTGCCTGGAGTGGGGGACGGGCAGTTCGGCCGGAAGCTTTCTTT.

This chain connects TRBV9 to TRBJ2-7; 7 bases match TRBD1. With 2 bases clipped from V and 0 bases from J, the junction kept 11 bases outside the gene matches. The CDR3 covers 17 residues. Germline assignment: CDR1 SGDLS and CDR2 YYNGEE. The CDR3 DNA is TGTGCCAGCAGCGTGAAGAAGGGGGCTGCTAGCTCCTACGAGCAGTACTTC. This sequence encodes CASSVKKGAASSYEQYF.

This clone turned up a few times. The genes are TRBV7-2 and TRBJ2-4; TRBD2 agrees at 9 bases. From germline, CDR1 is SGHTA and CDR2 FQGNSA. The CDR3 is made up of 15 amino acids. With 3 bases clipped from V and 5 bases from J, the junction kept 5 bases outside the gene matches. Here the CDR3 DNA reads TGTGCCAGCAGCTTTTGGGTAGCGGGAGAAAACATTCAGTACTTC. It codes for CASSFWVAGENIQYF.

V gene TRBV2 combines with J gene TRBJ1-2; 7 positions agree with TRBD1. In germline, CDR1 is SNHLY, CDR2 FYNNEI. V was clipped by 6 bases and J by 7 bases; unmatched bases: 11. This CDR3 contains 14 residues. CDR3 protein: CASRATGEASGYTF. As DNA, the CDR3 is TGTGCCAGCAGAGCCACAGGGGAGGCGAGTGGCTACACCTTC.

The chain has TRBV13 and TRBJ1-5; no reliable D call. Trimming removed 2 bases at V and 0 bases at J, with 8 bases between. The CDR3 sequence is 15 residues long. Germline-derived CDR1 and CDR2 are PRHDT and FYEKMQ (reference sequence). The CDR3 nucleotides are TGTGCCAGCAGCTTAAGGTCCCATAGCAATCAGCCCCAGCATTTT. Amino acids: CASSLRSHSNQPQHF.